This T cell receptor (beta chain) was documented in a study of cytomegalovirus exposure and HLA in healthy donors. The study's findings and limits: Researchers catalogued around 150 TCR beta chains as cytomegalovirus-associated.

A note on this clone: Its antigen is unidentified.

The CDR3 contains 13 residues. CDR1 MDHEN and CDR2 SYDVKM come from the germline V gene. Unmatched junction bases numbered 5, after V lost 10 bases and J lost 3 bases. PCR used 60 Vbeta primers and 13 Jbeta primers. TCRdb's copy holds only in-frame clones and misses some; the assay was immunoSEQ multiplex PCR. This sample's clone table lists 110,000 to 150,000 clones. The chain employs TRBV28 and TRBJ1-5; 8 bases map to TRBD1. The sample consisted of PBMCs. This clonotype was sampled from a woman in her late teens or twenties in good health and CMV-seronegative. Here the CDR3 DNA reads TGTGCCACCAGGGGACAGGACAATCAGCCCCAGCATTTT. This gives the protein CATRGQDNQPQHF. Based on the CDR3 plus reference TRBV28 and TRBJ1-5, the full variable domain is DVKVTQSSRYLVKRTGEKVFLECVQDMDHENMFWYRQDPGLGLRLIYFSYDVKMKEKGDIPEGYSVSREKKERFSLILESASTNQTSMYLCATRGQDNQPQHFGDGTRLSIL.